These 7 T cell receptor beta chains were sequenced from one sample in a study of cytomegalovirus exposure and HLA in healthy donors. In the PCR, 60 Vbeta and 13 Jbeta primers were used. Some clones are missing from TCRdb's copy, which holds only in-frame ones; the method was immunoSEQ multiplex PCR. The data contain about 200,000 clones, approximately 78% of them singletons. The specimen was PBMCs. Every receptor here comes from a woman aged 45-60 years in good health and CMV-seropositive.

The V gene is TRBV5-4, the J gene TRBJ1-2, with 12 bases identical to TRBD1. Germline V CDR1 and CDR2: SGHNT, YYREEE (reference sequence). V shed 4 bases, J shed 7 bases, and the junction held 14 bases outside the gene matches. CDR3 length: 17 amino acids. CDR3 protein: CASSPPGQGAITSGYTF. In DNA form, the CDR3 reads TGTGCCAGCAGCCCTCCGGGACAGGGGGCTATCACAAGTGGCTACACCTTC.

This clone was recorded once. The V call is TRBV7-9, the J call TRBJ2-2; 8 bases are a match to TRBD2. The CDR3 runs to 15 residues. Germline-derived CDR1 and CDR2 are SEHNR and FQNEAQ (reference sequence). V lost 3 bases and J lost 6; bases outside the gene matches: 6. CDR3 protein: CASSLLGGAAGELFF. The CDR3 DNA sequence: TGTGCCAGCAGCTTGCTCGGGGGGGCCGCCGGGGAGCTGTTTTTT.

This clone occurred a few times. The chain has TRBV19 and TRBJ2-3, with TRBD1 as a possible D gene (6 bases). Trimming left V 6 bases short and J 2 bases short, with 12 bases between. The germline V gene has CDR1 LNHDA and CDR2 SQIVND (reference sequence). This CDR3 comprises 14 residues. CDR3 protein: CASRSDRYTDTQYF. The DNA for the CDR3 is TGTGCCAGTAGAAGCGACAGGTACACAGATACGCAGTATTTT.

The J gene is TRBJ1-1, the V gene TRBV7-6; a possible D gene is TRBD1 (5 bases). Germline lookup yields CDR1 SGHVS and CDR2 FNYEAQ. The CDR3 length is 15 residues. V was shortened by 0 bases and J by 0 bases, with 8 bases between the two germline ends. The CDR3 DNA reads TGTGCCAGCAGCTTAGCGCCGGGGGTGAACACTGAAGCTTTCTTT. Encoded protein: CASSLAPGVNTEAFF.

In its sample, this clone was seen a few times. V gene TRBV5-6 combines with J gene TRBJ2-3; no clear D. Germline CDR1 is SGHDT and CDR2 is YYEEEE. Trimming shortened V by 1 base and J by 6 bases, and 3 bases separated the two germline ends. The CDR3 extends over 11 amino acids. In DNA, the CDR3 is TGTGCCAGCAGCTTGTATGATACGCAGTATTTT. Protein sequence: CASSLYDTQYF.

V gene TRBV2 combines with J gene TRBJ2-1; TRBD2 agrees at 10 bases. Germline CDR1 is SNHLY and CDR2 is FYNNEI. This CDR3 comprises 13 residues. The J segment lost 4 bases and the V segment lost 7 bases, leaving 1 base of the junction unmatched. The CDR3 nucleotides read TGTGCCAGCATGGGACTAGCGTACAATGAGCAGTTCTTC. Amino acid sequence: CASMGLAYNEQFF.

V usage is TRBV5-5 and J usage is TRBJ2-3, with a weak D call TRBD2 (5 bases). Germline V lookup: CDR1 SGHKS, CDR2 YYEKEE (reference sequence). V lost 2 bases to trimming and J lost 6 bases, with 13 bases between them. This CDR3 is 14 amino acids long. CDR3 DNA sequence: TGTGCCAGCAGCTTCGATCCGGGCGGGGATACGCAGTATTTT. Its translation: CASSFDPGGDTQYF.